The next 30 T cell receptor beta chains were all read from a single sample in a study of radiation and T cells in renal cell carcinoma. Documented time point: baseline pretreatment blood. Noted treatment: 15 Gy SBRT to primary tumor, nephrectomy 4 weeks later. The method was immunoSEQ multiplex PCR; TCRdb's version includes in-frame clones alone and lacks a portion of them. This sample has 130,000 to 150,000 clones, with about nine tenths found just once. Source: blood, taken from a patient whose treatment included radiotherapy and nephrectomy. The receptors originated from a woman aged 70-85 years with renal cell carcinoma.

This clone was observed a few times. The rearrangement links TRBV6-1 to TRBJ1-6, with 8 positions matching TRBD1. The CDR3 covers 16 residues. Trimming cost V 1 base and J 5 bases; bases outside gene matches: 4. Germline CDR1 reads MNHNS; CDR2 reads SASEGT. CDR3 protein: CASSEVQGANNSPLHF. In nucleotides, the CDR3 is TGTGCCAGCAGTGAAGTGCAGGGGGCGAATAATTCACCCCTCCACTTT.

This chain uses TRBV19 with TRBJ1-1; D remains ambiguous. The CDR3 is made up of 15 amino acids. Trimming left V 0 bases short and J 7 bases short, with 15 bases between. Germline-derived CDR1 and CDR2 are LNHDA and SQIVND (reference sequence). In nucleotides, the CDR3 is TGTGCCAGTAGTATAGAGGGCAGGTTAAGAGGTGAAGCTTTCTTT. This translates into CASSIEGRLRGEAFF.

V gene TRBV30 combines with J gene TRBJ1-1; 7 positions match TRBD1. This CDR3 has 13 residues. V lost 3 bases to trimming and J lost 6 bases; unmatched junction nucleotides: 7. Germline loops: CDR1 GTSNPN, CDR2 SVGIG (reference sequence). The CDR3: CAWSITGVSEAFF. In DNA form, the CDR3 reads TGTGCCTGGAGCATAACAGGGGTGTCTGAAGCTTTCTTT.

The V gene is TRBV6-1, the J gene TRBJ2-3, with D possibly matching TRBD2 (7 bases). CDR1 MNHNS and CDR2 SASEGT come from the germline V gene. Trimming removed 7 bases from V and 1 base from J, with 15 bases in between. This CDR3 region has 15 residues. CDR3 DNA: TGTGCCAGCATTGAGGGGGGGCCTGGCACAGATACGCAGTATTTT. This codes for CASIEGGPGTDTQYF.

The chain combines TRBV27 with TRBJ1-6; the D gene is possibly TRBD1 (5 bases). Germline CDR1 and CDR2: MNHEY and SMNVEV (reference sequence). Trimming took 6 bases from V and 8 from J, leaving 11 bases between them. The CDR3 is made up of 13 amino acids. CDR3 coding DNA: TGTGCCAGCAGCCGGGGCCCAGATTCACCCCTCCACTTT. This translates into CASSRGPDSPLHF.

The V gene is TRBV9, the J gene TRBJ1-1; 8 positions agree with TRBD1. The CDR3 consists of 13 residues. J was trimmed by 4 bases and V by 6 bases; bases with no gene match: 5. CDR1 SGDLS and CDR2 YYNGEE come from the germline V gene. The CDR3 is CASTHGQGTEAFF. The DNA for the CDR3 is TGTGCCAGCACCCACGGACAGGGCACTGAAGCTTTCTTT.

The chain uses TRBV7-2 and TRBJ1-1, with TRBD1 matching over 9 bases. This CDR3 comprises 14 residues. Germline V gene sequence: CDR1 SGHTA, CDR2 FQGNSA. With 4 bases clipped from V and 4 bases from J, the junction kept 4 bases outside the gene matches. CDR3 nucleotides: TGTGCCAGCAGCTACTACAGGGGGCCCACTGAAGCTTTCTTT. The encoded protein is CASSYYRGPTEAFF.

The V call is TRBV5-6, the J call TRBJ1-6; the D gene is possibly TRBD1 (6 bases). Trimming took off 4 bases at V and 5 bases at J, with 19 bases between the two ends. The CDR3 is 17 amino acids. Germline lookup yields CDR1 SGHDT and CDR2 YYEEEE. In DNA, the CDR3 is TGTGCCAGCAGCCCACCGGGACAACACGGGGATAATTCACCCCTCCACTTT. This sequence encodes CASSPPGQHGDNSPLHF.

This chain joins TRBV19 and TRBJ2-2; possible D gene TRBD2, 5 bases. V was cut by 0 bases and J by 7 bases, with 6 bases left in between. CDR1 is LNHDA and CDR2 is SQIVND in the germline V gene (reference sequence). This CDR3 has 13 residues. CDR3 sequence: CASSIEGVGELFF. The CDR3 DNA reads TGTGCCAGTAGTATAGAGGGAGTCGGGGAGCTGTTTTTT. Drawing the rest from reference TRBV19 and TRBJ2-2, the complete variable domain is DGGITQSPKYLFRKEGQNVTLSCEQNLNHDAMYWYRQDPGQGLRLIYYSQIVNDFQKGDIAEGYSVSREKKESFPLTVTSAQKNPTAFYLCASSIEGVGELFFGEGSRLTVL.

The rearrangement links TRBV6-5 to TRBJ1-3; no firm D call. Looked up from germline, CDR1 is MNHEY and CDR2 is SVGAGI. CDR3 length: 16 amino acids. The V gene lost 4 bases and the J gene lost 0 bases, with 13 bases spanning the gap. This chain's CDR3 is CASSFRESGSGNTIYF. CDR3 nucleotides: TGTGCCAGCAGTTTTAGGGAGAGCGGCTCTGGAAACACCATATATTTT.

This rearrangement joins TRBV5-1 to TRBJ2-5, with D unclear. There are 11 residues in the CDR3. CDR1 is SGHRS and CDR2 is YFSETQ in the germline V gene. Deletions cut 2 bases from V and 5 bases from J, with 4 bases between. CDR3 in amino acids: CASSFSETQYF. The CDR3 DNA reads as TGCGCCAGCAGCTTCTCGGAGACCCAGTACTTC.

Notes on this clone: Relative to the germline gene, one junction end is altered; a read error may explain this. The rearrangement links TRBV6-6 to TRBJ2-7, with unresolved D. The germline V gene encodes CDR1 MNHNY and CDR2 SVGAGI (reference sequence). The CDR3 sequence is 14 residues long. CDR3 residues: CASSYGSSSNEQYF. In nucleotides, the CDR3 is TGTGCCAGCAGTTACGGCTCCTCCTCCAACGAGCAGTACTTC.

The chain joins TRBV7-8 to TRBJ1-5, with 7 positions matching TRBD1. Per the germline V gene, CDR1 is SGHVS and CDR2 is FQNEAQ. Trimming took 3 bases from V and 3 from J; bases not matched to a gene: 5. The CDR3 contains 15 residues. The CDR3 loop is CASSFSTGDNQPQHF. For the CDR3, the DNA is TGTGCCAGCAGCTTTTCCACAGGGGACAATCAGCCCCAGCATTTT.

This clone has only a few counts. V is TRBV6-1 and J is TRBJ1-1; 7 positions match TRBD1. Trimming took 4 bases from V and 6 from J; bases not matched to a gene: 5. The CDR3 has 13 amino acids. Germline V gene lookup returns CDR1 MNHNS and CDR2 SASEGT. The CDR3 nucleotides are TGTGCCAGCAGTGTTGACAGGGACCCTGAAGCTTTCTTT. It specifies CASSVDRDPEAFF.

V usage is TRBV28 and J usage is TRBJ2-7; D possibly corresponds to TRBD1 (6 bases). This CDR3 contains 12 residues. V was shortened by 2 bases and J by 7 bases, with 9 bases between the two germline ends. Germline lookup yields CDR1 MDHEN and CDR2 SYDVKM. The CDR3 DNA follows: TGTGCCAGCAGTTTACAGGGGTGGGAGCAGTACTTC. It translates to CASSLQGWEQYF.

This clone was found a few times. This sequence joins TRBV29-1 and TRBJ2-2; tentatively, D is TRBD2 (7 bases). V lost 7 bases and J lost 3, with 15 bases in between. Germline values: CDR1 SQVTM, CDR2 ANQGSEA. The CDR3 is 14 amino acids. DNA for the CDR3: TGCAGCGGCCTAGGGGGGGCGGACACCGGGGAGCTGTTTTTT. Protein sequence: CSGLGGADTGELFF.

This chain joins TRBV11-1 and TRBJ2-3, with TRBD1 as a possible D gene (8 bases). This CDR3 is 15 amino acids long. V lost 6 bases and J lost 7, with 20 bases in between. Germline V gene data show CDR1 as SGHAT and CDR2 as FQDESV (reference sequence). CDR3 sequence: CASSPSGQGGHTQYF. The CDR3 DNA reads as TGTGCCAGCAGTCCTTCTGGACAGGGAGGGCATACGCAGTATTTT.

This chain links TRBV11-3 with TRBJ2-2, with D perhaps TRBD1 (5 bases). The V end lost 6 bases, the J end lost 5 bases, and 16 bases lay between the germline ends. The CDR3 has 15 amino acids. Looked up from germline, CDR1 is SGHNT and CDR2 is YENEEA. The CDR3 sequence: CASSPSGLRTGELFF. The CDR3 coding sequence is TGTGCCAGCAGTCCCTCAGGGCTTAGAACCGGGGAGCTGTTTTTT.

As to this clone: The junction does not match germline at one end; this may be a read error. The rearrangement joins TRBV7-7 to TRBJ2-5; TRBD1 matches at 7 bases. Germline values: CDR1 SSHAT, CDR2 FNYEAQ (reference sequence). This CDR3 spans 13 amino acids. The DNA of the CDR3 is TGTGCTAGCAGCCCTATGGGGGACAGGACCCAGTACTTC. Protein product: CASSPMGDRTQYF.

J is TRBJ2-2 and V is TRBV15, with 10 bases fitting TRBD2. The CDR3 is 14 amino acids. Germline trimming cut 9 bases from V and 8 bases from J; bases unmatched to any gene: 9. Looked up from germline, CDR1 is LNHNV and CDR2 is YYDKDF (reference sequence). In DNA, the CDR3 is TGTGCCACAGTAGCGGGGGGCCTAAGAGGGGAGCTGTTTTTT. Its protein product is CATVAGGLRGELFF. Based on the CDR3 plus reference TRBV15 and TRBJ2-2, the full variable domain is DAMVIQNPRYQVTQFGKPVTLSCSQTLNHNVMYWYQQKSSQAPKLLFHYYDKDFNNEADTPDNFQSRRPNTSFCFLDIRSPGLGDTAMYLCATVAGGLRGELFFGEGSRLTVL.

This clone was observed a single time. The chain links TRBV9 to TRBJ1-2; D remains ambiguous. This CDR3 has 13 amino acids. Between the trimmed V and J ends, which lost 3 bases and 2 bases, there was a span of 8 bases. The germline gives CDR1 SGDLS, CDR2 YYNGEE. The CDR3 bases are TGTGCCAGCAGCGATGGTAGAAACTATGGCTACACCTTC. As protein: CASSDGRNYGYTF.

In its sample, this clone was seen once. The J gene is TRBJ1-3, the V gene TRBV25-1, with D perhaps matching TRBD1 (6 bases). The CDR3 has 16 residues. Germline lookup yields CDR1 MGHDK and CDR2 SYGVNS. Trimming cost V 4 bases and J 0 bases, with 13 bases left between them. The CDR3 sequence: CASSGIRTASGNTIYF. The CDR3 DNA follows: TGTGCCAGCAGTGGGATCCGGACAGCCTCTGGAAACACCATATATTTT.

The gene calls are TRBV5-6 and TRBJ1-5, with TRBD1 as a possible D gene (5 bases). This CDR3 region has 16 residues. Germline V lookup: CDR1 SGHDT, CDR2 YYEEEE. Trimming removed 2 bases at V and 0 bases at J, with 12 bases between. The CDR3 coding sequence is TGTGCCAGCAGCTTAAGGGTGGGGGATAGCAATCAGCCCCAGCATTTT. Encoded protein: CASSLRVGDSNQPQHF.

The chain has TRBV4-1 and TRBJ2-7; a possible D gene is TRBD2 (7 bases). The CDR3 covers 16 residues. Trimming took 0 bases from V and 2 from J, leaving 14 bases between them. Germline values: CDR1 MGHRA, CDR2 YSYEKL. Here the CDR3 reads CASSQDPGGRTYEQYF. As DNA, the CDR3 is TGCGCCAGCAGCCAAGATCCCGGGGGGCGGACCTACGAGCAGTACTTC.

The genes are TRBV5-4 and TRBJ2-3; D might be TRBD2 (5 bases). CDR1 and CDR2 (germline): SGHNT, YYREEE (reference sequence). The CDR3 spans 17 residues. Trimming took 0 bases from V and 0 from J, leaving 14 bases between them. Here the CDR3 reads CASSLARRVFSTDTQYF. DNA of the CDR3: TGTGCCAGCAGCTTGGCGAGGCGGGTTTTCAGCACAGATACGCAGTATTTT. Full variable domain (missing parts from reference TRBV5-4 and TRBJ2-3): ETGVTQSPTHLIKTRGQQVTLRCSSQSGHNTVSWYQQALGQGPQFIFQYYREEENGRGNFPPRFSGLQFPNYSSELNVNALELDDSALYLCASSLARRVFSTDTQYFGPGTRLTVL.

The chain joins TRBV18 to TRBJ1-5, with TRBD1 matching 8 bases. Losses at the gene ends were 3 bases for V and 8 bases for J; bases not matched to a gene: 3. CDR1 KGHSH and CDR2 LQKENI come from the germline V gene. This CDR3 has 13 amino acids. This CDR3 is CASSPDRGKPQHF. The CDR3 bases are TGTGCCAGCTCACCCGACAGGGGCAAGCCCCAGCATTTT.

The chain links TRBV5-1 to TRBJ2-2; TRBD1 agrees at 7 bases. V shed 0 bases and J 3 bases; nucleotides not matched to a gene: 2. This CDR3 is built from 15 residues. Germline CDR1 is SGHRS and CDR2 is YFSETQ. The CDR3 DNA follows: TGCGCCAGCAGCTTGGGACAGGGTTACACCGGGGAGCTGTTTTTT. Encoded protein: CASSLGQGYTGELFF.

The rearrangement links TRBV9 to TRBJ1-1; D uncertain. The CDR3 is 13 residues long. Trimming took off 4 bases at V and 2 bases at J, with 9 bases between the two ends. The V gene's germline CDR1 is SGDLS and CDR2 YYNGEE. The CDR3 reads CASSTQVNTEAFF. CDR3 nucleotide sequence: TGTGCCAGCAGCACCCAGGTTAACACTGAAGCTTTCTTT.

This chain's CDR3 is CASSISKYQPQHF. The CDR3 coding sequence is TGTGCCAGTAGTATAAGCAAATATCAGCCCCAGCATTTT. The chain joins TRBV19 to TRBJ1-5; D is unclear. The V gene lost 2 bases and the J gene lost 5 bases, with 7 bases spanning the gap. CDR3 size: 13 residues. Germline loops: CDR1 LNHDA, CDR2 SQIVND (reference sequence). The complete variable domain, with remaining parts taken from reference TRBV19 and TRBJ1-5, reads DGGITQSPKYLFRKEGQNVTLSCEQNLNHDAMYWYRQDPGQGLRLIYYSQIVNDFQKGDIAEGYSVSREKKESFPLTVTSAQKNPTAFYLCASSISKYQPQHFGDGTRLSIL.

The chain has TRBV4-3 and TRBJ2-7; perhaps TRBD1 as D (5 bases). V lost 7 bases, J lost 2 bases, and 24 bases lay in between. The CDR3 totals 17 residues. Germline V gene data show CDR1 as LGHNA and CDR2 as YSLEER. The CDR3, as DNA: TGCGCCAGCATTATTTCCGTGGACATACGGCTCCCCTACGAGCAGTACTTC. Translated, it gives CASIISVDIRLPYEQYF.